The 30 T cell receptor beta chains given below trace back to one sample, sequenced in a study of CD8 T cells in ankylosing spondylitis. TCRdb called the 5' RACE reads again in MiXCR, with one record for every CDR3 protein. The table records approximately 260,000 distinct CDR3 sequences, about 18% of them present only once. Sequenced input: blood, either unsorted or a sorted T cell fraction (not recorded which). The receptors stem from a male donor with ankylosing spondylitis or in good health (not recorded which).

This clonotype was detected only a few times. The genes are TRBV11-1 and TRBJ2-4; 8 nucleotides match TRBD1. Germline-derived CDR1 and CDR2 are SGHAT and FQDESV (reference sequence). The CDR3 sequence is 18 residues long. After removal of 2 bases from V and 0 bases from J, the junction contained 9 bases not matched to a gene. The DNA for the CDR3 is TGTGCCAGCAGCTTATGGCCGGGACAGGCTCTAGCCAAAAACATTCAGTACTTC. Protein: CASSLWPGQALAKNIQYF. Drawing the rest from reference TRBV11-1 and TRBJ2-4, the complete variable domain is EAEVAQSPRYKITEKSQAVAFWCDPISGHATLYWYRQILGQGPELLVQFQDESVVDDSQLPKDRFSAERLKGVDSTLKIQPAELGDSAMYLCASSLWPGQALAKNIQYFGAGTRLSVL.

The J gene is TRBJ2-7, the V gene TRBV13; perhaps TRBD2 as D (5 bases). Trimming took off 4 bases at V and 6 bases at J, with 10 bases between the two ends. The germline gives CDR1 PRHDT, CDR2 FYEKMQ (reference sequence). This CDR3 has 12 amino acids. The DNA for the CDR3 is TGTGCCAGCAGCTCGGGAATTCTCGAGCAGTACTTC. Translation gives CASSSGILEQYF.

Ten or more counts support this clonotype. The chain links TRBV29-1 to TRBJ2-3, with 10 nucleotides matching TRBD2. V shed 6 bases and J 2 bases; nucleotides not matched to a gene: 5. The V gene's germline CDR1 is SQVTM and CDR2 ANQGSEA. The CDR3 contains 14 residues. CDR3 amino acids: CSVEREGFTDTQYF. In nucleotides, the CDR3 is TGCAGCGTAGAGCGGGAGGGATTCACAGATACGCAGTATTTT.

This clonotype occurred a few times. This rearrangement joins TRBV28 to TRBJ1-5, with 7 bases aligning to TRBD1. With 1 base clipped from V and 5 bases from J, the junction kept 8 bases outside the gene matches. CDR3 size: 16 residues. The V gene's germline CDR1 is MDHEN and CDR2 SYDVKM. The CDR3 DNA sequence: TGTGCCAGCAGTTTATTCCATACAGGGGTTCATCAGCCCCAGCATTTT. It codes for CASSLFHTGVHQPQHF.

CDR3 in DNA: TGTGCCAGCAGCTTACCGACGACTAGCGGTAGACACACAGATACGCAGTATTTT. This encodes CASSLPTTSGRHTDTQYF. The chain recombines TRBV7-8 with TRBJ2-3, with 9 bases aligning to TRBD2. Germline lookup yields CDR1 SGHVS and CDR2 FQNEAQ. This CDR3 region has 18 residues. The V segment lost 2 bases and the J segment 2 bases; nucleotides outside the gene matches: 11.

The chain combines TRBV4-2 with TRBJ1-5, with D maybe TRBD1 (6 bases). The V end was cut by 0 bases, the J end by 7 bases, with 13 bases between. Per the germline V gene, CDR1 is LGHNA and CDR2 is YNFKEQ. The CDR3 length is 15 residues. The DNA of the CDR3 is TGTGCCAGCAGCCAAGACTACCTGGGGGCGCAGCCCCAGCATTTT. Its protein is CASSQDYLGAQPQHF.

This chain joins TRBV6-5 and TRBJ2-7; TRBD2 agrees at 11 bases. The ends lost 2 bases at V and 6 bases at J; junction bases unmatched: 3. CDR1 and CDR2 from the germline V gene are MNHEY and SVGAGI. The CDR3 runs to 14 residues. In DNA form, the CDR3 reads TGTGCCAGCAGTTACAGGCTAGCGGGGGGCGAGCAGTACTTC. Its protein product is CASSYRLAGGEQYF.

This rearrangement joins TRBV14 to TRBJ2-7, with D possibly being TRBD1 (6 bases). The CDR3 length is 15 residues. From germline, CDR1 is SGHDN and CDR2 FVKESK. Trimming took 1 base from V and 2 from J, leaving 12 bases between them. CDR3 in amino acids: CASSQVGQRTYEQYF. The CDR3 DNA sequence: TGTGCCAGCAGCCAAGTGGGACAAAGAACCTACGAGCAGTACTTC.

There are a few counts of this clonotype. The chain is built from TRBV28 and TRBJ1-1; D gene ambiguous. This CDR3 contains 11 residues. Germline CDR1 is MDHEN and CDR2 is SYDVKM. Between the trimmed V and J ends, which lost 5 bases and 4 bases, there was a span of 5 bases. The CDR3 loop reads CASSTTTEAFF. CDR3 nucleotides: TGTGCCAGCAGTACCACCACTGAAGCTTTCTTT. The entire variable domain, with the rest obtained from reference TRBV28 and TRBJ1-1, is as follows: DVKVTQSSRYLVKRTGEKVFLECVQDMDHENMFWYRQDPGLGLRLIYFSYDVKMKEKGDIPEGYSVSREKKERFSLILESASTNQTSMYLCASSTTTEAFFGQGTRLTVV.

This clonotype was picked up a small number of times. The CDR3 region has the DNA TGCGCCAGCAGCTTGTCGGCGGGAGTGGACGAGCAGTACTTC. It yields the protein CASSLSAGVDEQYF. V is TRBV5-1 and J is TRBJ2-7; 7 bases are a match to TRBD2. Germline CDR1 and CDR2: SGHRS and YFSETQ. V trimming: 1 base; J trimming: 5 bases; junction bases outside the gene matches: 6. There are 14 residues in the CDR3.

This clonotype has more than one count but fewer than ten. The CDR3 DNA follows: TGCAGTGCTAGAGTTGCCAGGACAACTAATGAAAAACTGTTTTTT. It is translated as CSARVARTTNEKLFF. This rearrangement joins TRBV20-1 to TRBJ1-4; unclear D gene. Trimming removed 1 base at V and 0 bases at J, with 9 bases between. CDR1 is DFQATT, CDR2 SNEGSKA, per germline (reference sequence). The CDR3 covers 15 residues.

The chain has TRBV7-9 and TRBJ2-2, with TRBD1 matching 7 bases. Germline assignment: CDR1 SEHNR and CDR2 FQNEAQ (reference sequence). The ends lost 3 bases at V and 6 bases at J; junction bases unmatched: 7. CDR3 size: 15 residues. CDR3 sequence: CASSFRDSESGELFF. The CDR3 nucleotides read TGTGCCAGCAGCTTCCGGGACAGTGAATCCGGGGAGCTGTTTTTT.

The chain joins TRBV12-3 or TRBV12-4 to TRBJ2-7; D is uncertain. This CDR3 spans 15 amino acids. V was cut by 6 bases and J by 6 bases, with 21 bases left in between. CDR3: CASSSRARGALEQYF. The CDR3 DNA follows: TGTGCCAGCAGCTCCCGGGCCCGAGGCGCGCTCGAGCAGTACTTC.

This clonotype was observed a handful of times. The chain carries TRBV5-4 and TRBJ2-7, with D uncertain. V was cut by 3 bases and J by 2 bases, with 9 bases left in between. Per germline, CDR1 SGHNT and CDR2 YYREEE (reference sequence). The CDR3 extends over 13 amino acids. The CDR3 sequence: CASSWGKTYEQYF. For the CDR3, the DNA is TGTGCCAGCAGCTGGGGTAAAACCTACGAGCAGTACTTC.

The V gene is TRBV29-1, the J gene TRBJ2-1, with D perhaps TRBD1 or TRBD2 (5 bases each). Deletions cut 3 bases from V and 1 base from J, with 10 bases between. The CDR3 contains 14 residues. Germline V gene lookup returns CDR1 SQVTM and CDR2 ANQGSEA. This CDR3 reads CSVEGTESYNEQFF. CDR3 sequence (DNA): TGCAGCGTTGAGGGGACCGAATCCTACAATGAGCAGTTCTTC.

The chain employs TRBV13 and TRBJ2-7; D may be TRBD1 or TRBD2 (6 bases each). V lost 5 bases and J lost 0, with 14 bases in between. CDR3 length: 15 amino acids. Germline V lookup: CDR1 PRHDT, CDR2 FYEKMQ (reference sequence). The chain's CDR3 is CASSQEGVSSYEQYF. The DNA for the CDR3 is TGTGCCAGCAGCCAGGAGGGGGTTAGCTCCTACGAGCAGTACTTC.

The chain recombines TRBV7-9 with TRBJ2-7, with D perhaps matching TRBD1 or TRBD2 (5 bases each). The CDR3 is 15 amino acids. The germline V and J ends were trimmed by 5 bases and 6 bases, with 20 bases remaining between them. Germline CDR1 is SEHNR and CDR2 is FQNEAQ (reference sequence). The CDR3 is CASSQGMGVSVEQYF. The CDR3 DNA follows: TGTGCCAGCAGCCAGGGAATGGGGGTTTCTGTCGAGCAGTACTTC.

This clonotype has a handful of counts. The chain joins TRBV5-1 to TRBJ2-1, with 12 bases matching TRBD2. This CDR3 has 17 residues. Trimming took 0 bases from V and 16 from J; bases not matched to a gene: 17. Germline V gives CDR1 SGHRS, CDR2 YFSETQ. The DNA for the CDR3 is TGCGCCAGCAGCTTGGAGGGGCTAGCGGGAGGGGACAATGAGCGTTTCTTC. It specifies CASSLEGLAGGDNERFF.

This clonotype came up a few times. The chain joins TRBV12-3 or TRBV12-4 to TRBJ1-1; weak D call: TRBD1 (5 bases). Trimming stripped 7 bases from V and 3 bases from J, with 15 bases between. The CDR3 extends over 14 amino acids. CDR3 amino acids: CASIPWGGDTEAFF. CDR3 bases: TGTGCCAGCATCCCTTGGGGGGGGGACACTGAAGCTTTCTTT.

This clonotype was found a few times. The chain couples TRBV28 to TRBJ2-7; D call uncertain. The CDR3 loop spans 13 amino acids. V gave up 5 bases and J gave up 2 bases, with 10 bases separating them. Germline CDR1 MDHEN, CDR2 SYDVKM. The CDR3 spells CASSKTVTYEQYF. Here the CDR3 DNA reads TGTGCCAGCAGTAAGACTGTGACCTACGAGCAGTACTTC.

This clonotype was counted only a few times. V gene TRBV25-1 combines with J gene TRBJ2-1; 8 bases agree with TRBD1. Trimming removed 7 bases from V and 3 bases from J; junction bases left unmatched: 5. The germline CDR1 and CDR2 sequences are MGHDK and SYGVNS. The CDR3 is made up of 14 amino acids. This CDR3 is CASKDRDGYNEQFF. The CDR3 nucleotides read TGTGCCAGCAAGGACAGGGACGGCTACAATGAGCAGTTCTTC.

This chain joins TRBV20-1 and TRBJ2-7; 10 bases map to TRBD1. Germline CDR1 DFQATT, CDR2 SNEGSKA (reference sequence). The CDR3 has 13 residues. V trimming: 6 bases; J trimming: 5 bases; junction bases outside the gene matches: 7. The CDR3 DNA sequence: TGCAGTGCCTGGGACAGGGGAGGCGACGAGCAGTACTTC. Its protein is CSAWDRGGDEQYF.

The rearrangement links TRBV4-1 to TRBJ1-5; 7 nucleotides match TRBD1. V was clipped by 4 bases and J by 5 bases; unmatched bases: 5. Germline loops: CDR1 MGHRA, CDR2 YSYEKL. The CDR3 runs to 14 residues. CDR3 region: CASSRRQGDQPQHF. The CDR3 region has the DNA TGCGCCAGCAGCCGGAGACAGGGAGATCAGCCCCAGCATTTT.

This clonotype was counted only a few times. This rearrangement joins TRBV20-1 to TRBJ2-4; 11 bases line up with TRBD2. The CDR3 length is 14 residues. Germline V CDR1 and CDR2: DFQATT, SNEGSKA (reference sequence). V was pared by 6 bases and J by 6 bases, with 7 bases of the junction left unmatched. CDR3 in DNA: TGCAGTGCAGACCTTAGCGGGAGGGGAAACATTCAGTACTTC. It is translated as CSADLSGRGNIQYF.

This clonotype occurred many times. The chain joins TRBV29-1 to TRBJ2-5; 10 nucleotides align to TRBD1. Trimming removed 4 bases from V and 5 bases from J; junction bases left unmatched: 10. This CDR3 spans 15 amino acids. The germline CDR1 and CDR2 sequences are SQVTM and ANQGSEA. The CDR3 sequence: CSVVPRDRGLETQYF. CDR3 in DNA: TGCAGCGTTGTCCCCCGGGACAGGGGCTTGGAGACCCAGTACTTC.

This CDR3 is CASSYSTGTSEDPRSYNEQFF. The CDR3, as DNA: TGTGCCAGCAGTTACTCGACCGGGACTAGCGAAGACCCGAGGTCCTACAATGAGCAGTTCTTC. The genes are TRBV6-2 or TRBV6-3 and TRBJ2-1; 10 positions agree with TRBD2. The CDR3 loop spans 21 amino acids. Trimming cost V 0 bases and J 1 base; bases outside gene matches: 15. The germline CDR1 and CDR2 sequences are MNHEY and SVGEGT.

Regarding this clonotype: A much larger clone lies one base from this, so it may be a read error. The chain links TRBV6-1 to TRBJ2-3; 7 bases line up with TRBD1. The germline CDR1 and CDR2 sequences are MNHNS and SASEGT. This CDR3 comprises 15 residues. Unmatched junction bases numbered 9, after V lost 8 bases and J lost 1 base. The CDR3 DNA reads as TGTGCCAGCCCCTTTTTCCAGGGGGGCACAGATACGCAGTATTTT. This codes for CASPFFQGGTDTQYF.

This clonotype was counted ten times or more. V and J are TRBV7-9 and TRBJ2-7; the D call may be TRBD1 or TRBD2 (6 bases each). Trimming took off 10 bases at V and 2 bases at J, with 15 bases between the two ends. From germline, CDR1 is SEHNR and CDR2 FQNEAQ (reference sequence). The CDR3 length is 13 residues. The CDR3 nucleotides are TGTGCCACTAGGGGGGTATCGCCCTACGAGCAGTACTTC. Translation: CATRGVSPYEQYF.

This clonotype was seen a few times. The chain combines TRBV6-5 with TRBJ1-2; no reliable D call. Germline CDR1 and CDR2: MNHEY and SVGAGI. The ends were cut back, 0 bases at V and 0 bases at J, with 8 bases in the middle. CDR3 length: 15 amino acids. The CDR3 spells CASSYSPGSNYGYTF. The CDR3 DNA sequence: TGTGCCAGCAGTTACTCACCAGGATCTAACTATGGCTACACCTTC.

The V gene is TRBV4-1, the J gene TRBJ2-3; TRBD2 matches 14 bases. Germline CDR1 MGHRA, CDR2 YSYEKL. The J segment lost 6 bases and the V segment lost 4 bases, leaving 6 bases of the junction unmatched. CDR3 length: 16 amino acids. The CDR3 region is CASSPRLAGGPDTQYF. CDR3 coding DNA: TGCGCCAGCAGCCCAAGACTAGCGGGAGGGCCGGATACGCAGTATTTT.